A single sample is the source of the 20 T cell receptor beta chains below, sequenced in a study of blood T cell repertoires in COVID-19. Profiled with immunoSEQ multiplex PCR; TCRdb holds only in-frame clones, not every one. The sample lists under 300,000 clones, approximately 79% seen once, with 4.9% in the top ten. Sequences were obtained from peripheral blood. Source of these receptors: a woman of 80 years or more with active or convalescent COVID-19.

The CDR3 is CSVPWELAGGDTGELFF. DNA of the CDR3: TGCAGCGTTCCTTGGGAGCTAGCGGGGGGCGACACCGGGGAGCTGTTTTTT. The chain recombines TRBV29-1 with TRBJ2-2; 11 bases line up with TRBD2. The ends lost 5 bases at V and 3 bases at J; junction bases unmatched: 11. Looked up from germline, CDR1 is SQVTM and CDR2 is ANQGSEA. There are 17 residues in the CDR3.

The chain has TRBV3-1 (or the pseudogene TRBV3-2) and TRBJ2-1; a weak D match, TRBD2 (5 bases). The CDR3 length is 14 residues. Germline CDR1 reads LGHDT; CDR2 reads YNNKEL (reference sequence). The V end lost 2 bases, the J end lost 6 bases, and 11 bases lay between the germline ends. The CDR3 bases are TGTGCCAGCAGCCAACCTACTAGTTTCAATGAGCAGTTCTTC. Protein product: CASSQPTSFNEQFF.

The CDR3 region has the DNA TGCGCCAGCAGCCCGGGGACAGTCAGGGGCAATCAGCCCCAGCATTTT. Translation gives CASSPGTVRGNQPQHF. V is TRBV4-1 and J is TRBJ1-5; 7 nucleotides line up with TRBD1. This CDR3 comprises 16 residues. The V segment lost 4 bases and the J segment 2 bases; nucleotides outside the gene matches: 8. Germline CDR1 MGHRA, CDR2 YSYEKL.

The J gene is TRBJ1-4, the V gene TRBV28; no firm D call. V gave up 1 base and J gave up 8 bases, with 11 bases separating them. The V gene's germline CDR1 is MDHEN and CDR2 SYDVKM. The CDR3 sequence is 14 residues long. The CDR3: CASSLLEGREKLFF. CDR3 bases: TGTGCCAGCAGTTTATTGGAGGGCCGGGAAAAACTGTTTTTT.

This chain connects TRBV5-6 to TRBJ1-1; tentative D call: TRBD1 (5 bases). The V and J ends lost 3 bases and 0 bases respectively, with 12 bases between them. This CDR3 contains 15 residues. In germline, CDR1 is SGHDT, CDR2 YYEEEE. The CDR3 nucleotides are TGTGCCAGCAGCTCCCGAGTAGGGGTGAACACTGAAGCTTTCTTT. Translating gives CASSSRVGVNTEAFF.

V gene TRBV5-1 combines with J gene TRBJ2-5, with 8 bases lining up with TRBD2. Germline V gene sequence: CDR1 SGHRS, CDR2 YFSETQ. This CDR3 has 19 amino acids. V shed 4 bases, J shed 4 bases, and the junction held 21 bases outside the gene matches. CDR3 residues: CASSLYTKGGGSAGETQYF. The CDR3 nucleotides are TGCGCCAGCAGCCTGTATACTAAGGGCGGGGGGTCGGCTGGAGAGACCCAGTACTTC.

V gene TRBV24-1 combines with J gene TRBJ2-5; no definite D call. Trimming took off 1 base at V and 1 base at J, with 6 bases between the two ends. The CDR3 is 14 amino acids. The germline V gene encodes CDR1 KGHDR and CDR2 SFDVKD. The CDR3 loop reads CATSDFGIQETQYF. In nucleotides, the CDR3 is TGTGCCACCAGTGATTTTGGCATCCAAGAGACCCAGTACTTC.

This sequence joins TRBV2 and TRBJ1-5; 7 nucleotides align to TRBD1. The CDR3 extends over 17 amino acids. V shed 3 bases and J 1 base; nucleotides not matched to a gene: 9. The germline V gene has CDR1 SNHLY and CDR2 FYNNEI. The CDR3 DNA reads as TGTGCCAGCAGTGAGTACGACGGGACAGAGAGCAATCAGCCCCAGCATTTT. The encoded protein is CASSEYDGTESNQPQHF.

To note about this clone: This same CDR3 is encoded by further DNA sequences in the sample. The chain carries TRBV28 and TRBJ1-2, with 10 bases fitting TRBD1. With V trimmed by 4 bases and J by 7 bases, 3 bases remained unmatched. The CDR3 loop spans 13 amino acids. Germline CDR1 MDHEN, CDR2 SYDVKM. CDR3 sequence: CASSSGQGGGYTF. CDR3 DNA: TGTGCCAGCAGTTCTGGACAGGGGGGTGGCTACACCTTC.

This clone was observed a single time. This chain uses TRBV5-1 with TRBJ1-1, with D perhaps TRBD1 (6 bases). V lost 2 bases and J lost 4, with 12 bases in between. The CDR3 contains 14 residues. Germline CDR1 is SGHRS and CDR2 is YFSETQ. Here the CDR3 reads CASSLRTGPTEAFF. DNA for the CDR3: TGCGCCAGCAGCTTACGAACAGGGCCCACTGAAGCTTTCTTT. The full variable domain, its missing parts supplied by reference TRBV5-1 and TRBJ1-1, is KAGVTQTPRYLIKTRGQQVTLSCSPISGHRSVSWYQQTPGQGLQFLFEYFSETQRNKGNFPGRFSGRQFSNSRSEMNVSTLELGDSALYLCASSLRTGPTEAFFGQGTRLTVV.

The rearrangement links TRBV6-6 to TRBJ1-2; D gene uncertain. Per the germline V gene, CDR1 is MNHNY and CDR2 is SVGAGI (reference sequence). The CDR3 sequence is 13 residues long. Trimming removed 6 bases at V and 2 bases at J, with 10 bases between. The DNA of the CDR3 is TGTGCCAGCAGACTGGGCAGAAACTATGGCTACACCTTC. It codes for CASRLGRNYGYTF.

The CDR3 sequence is CASSLGAGDLGTQYF. In DNA, the CDR3 is TGCGCCAGCAGCTTGGGAGCGGGGGACTTGGGTACGCAGTATTTT. This chain links TRBV5-1 with TRBJ2-3; 8 positions agree with TRBD2. V was pared by 0 bases and J by 8 bases, with 8 bases of the junction left unmatched. CDR1 SGHRS and CDR2 YFSETQ come from the germline V gene. The CDR3 is 15 residues long. Full variable domain (remainder filled in from reference TRBV5-1 and TRBJ2-3): KAGVTQTPRYLIKTRGQQVTLSCSPISGHRSVSWYQQTPGQGLQFLFEYFSETQRNKGNFPGRFSGRQFSNSRSEMNVSTLELGDSALYLCASSLGAGDLGTQYFGPGTRLTVL.

The chain joins TRBV30 to TRBJ1-6; 10 bases agree with TRBD1. The germline V gene has CDR1 GTSNPN and CDR2 SVGIG (reference sequence). Trimming cost V 3 bases and J 8 bases; bases outside gene matches: 7. This CDR3 spans 15 amino acids. The CDR3 reads CAWRSTGTGDSPLHF. In nucleotides, the CDR3 is TGTGCCTGGAGGTCGACCGGGACAGGGGATTCACCCCTCCACTTT.

This clone was recorded only once. The gene calls are TRBV7-2 and TRBJ1-2; tentatively, D is TRBD1 (6 bases). V was shortened by 5 bases and J by 5 bases, with 21 bases between the two germline ends. Germline CDR1 reads SGHTA; CDR2 reads FQGNSA. This CDR3 is built from 16 residues. CDR3 sequence (DNA): TGTGCCAGCAGCACATACGGGACATGGGATGGATATGGCTACACCTTC. It encodes CASSTYGTWDGYGYTF.

CDR3 DNA sequence: TGTGCCAGCAGTCACTACGGGGGTTACAATGAGCAGTTCTTC. This translates into CASSHYGGYNEQFF. This chain connects TRBV27 to TRBJ2-1; D is possibly TRBD2 (6 bases). This CDR3 is 14 amino acids long. Germline-derived CDR1 and CDR2 are MNHEY and SMNVEV (reference sequence). The V gene lost 5 bases and the J gene lost 4 bases, with 12 bases spanning the gap.

This chain joins TRBV10-2 and TRBJ2-5; 7 bases align to TRBD1. Germline V gene data show CDR1 as WSHSY and CDR2 as SAAADI. The V gene end was trimmed by 0 bases and the J gene end by 4 bases; junction bases not matched to a gene: 5. This CDR3 is 15 amino acids long. CDR3 protein: CASSESRGGRETQYF. The DNA of the CDR3 is TGCGCCAGCAGTGAGTCGCGAGGGGGCCGAGAGACCCAGTACTTC.

The chain employs TRBV11-2 and TRBJ2-1, with TRBD2 matching over 9 bases. Germline V gene sequence: CDR1 SGHAT, CDR2 FQNNGV. The CDR3 is made up of 17 amino acids. The V segment lost 0 bases and the J segment 4 bases; nucleotides outside the gene matches: 7. The CDR3 nucleotides are TGTGCCAGCAGCTTAGACGGGCTAGCGGGGAATTACAATGAGCAGTTCTTC. It translates to CASSLDGLAGNYNEQFF.

This clone showed up just once. The rearrangement uses TRBV18 and TRBJ2-1; no clear D. The V gene's germline CDR1 is KGHSH and CDR2 LQKENI. CDR3 length: 13 residues. V lost 6 bases and J lost 4, with 10 bases in between. The CDR3 nucleotides read TGTGCCAGCTCGCGCGCGGAGTACAATGAGCAGTTCTTC. Residues: CASSRAEYNEQFF.

Note on this clone: In the same sample, other DNA sequences code for this CDR3. The chain couples TRBV5-1 to TRBJ2-1; the D gene is possibly TRBD1 (6 bases). CDR1 is SGHRS and CDR2 is YFSETQ in the germline V gene. Trimming left V 0 bases short and J 4 bases short, with 11 bases between. This CDR3 has 15 amino acids. The CDR3 protein is CASSLEVGGYNEQFF. CDR3 DNA sequence: TGCGCCAGCAGCTTGGAGGTAGGGGGATACAATGAGCAGTTCTTC.

The rearrangement joins TRBV6-5 to TRBJ1-2, with a weak D call TRBD1 (5 bases). V lost 5 bases, J lost 13 bases, and 20 bases lay in between. The germline V gene encodes CDR1 MNHEY and CDR2 SVGAGI. The length of the CDR3 is 13 residues. The CDR3 coding sequence is TGTGCCAGCAGTCAGATTTCGGGGGGTAGGGGCACCTTC. This translates into CASSQISGGRGTF.